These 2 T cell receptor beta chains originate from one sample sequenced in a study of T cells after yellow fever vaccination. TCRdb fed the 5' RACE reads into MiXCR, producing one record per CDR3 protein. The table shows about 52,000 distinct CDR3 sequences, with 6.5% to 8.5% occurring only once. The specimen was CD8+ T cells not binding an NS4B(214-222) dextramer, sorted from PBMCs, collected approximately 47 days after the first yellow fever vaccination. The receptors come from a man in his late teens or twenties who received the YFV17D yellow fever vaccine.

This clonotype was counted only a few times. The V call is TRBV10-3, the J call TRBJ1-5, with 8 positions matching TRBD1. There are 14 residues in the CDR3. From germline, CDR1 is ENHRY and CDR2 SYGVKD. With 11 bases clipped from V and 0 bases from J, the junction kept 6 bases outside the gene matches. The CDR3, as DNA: TGTGCCGCCCCGACAGGGGATAGCAATCAGCCCCAGCATTTT. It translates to CAAPTGDSNQPQHF.

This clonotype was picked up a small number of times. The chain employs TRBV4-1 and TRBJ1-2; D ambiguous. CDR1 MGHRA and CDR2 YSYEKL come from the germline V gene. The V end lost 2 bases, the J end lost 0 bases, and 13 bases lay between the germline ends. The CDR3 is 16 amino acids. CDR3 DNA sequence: TGCGCCAGCAGCCAAAAGGCAGAGAAGCCTAACTATGGCTACACCTTC. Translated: CASSQKAEKPNYGYTF.